The 18 T cell receptor beta chains given below trace back to one sample, sequenced in a study of T cells in Graves' hyperthyroidism and ophthalmopathy. Amplification targeted TCR beta CDR3 regions from RNA transcripts. First-round RT-PCR of the TCR CDR3 relied on the HTBI primer set. From the multiplex PCR reads, TCRdb called clonotypes with MiXCR, one entry per CDR3 protein. This table has about 420,000 distinct CDR3 sequences, about an eighth appearing once. The sample taken for sequencing was blood. The receptors were gathered from a woman aged 18-30 years with Graves' hyperthyroidism.

This clonotype was picked up many times. The chain uses TRBV20-1 and TRBJ2-1; the match to TRBD2 covers 11 bases. The CDR3 covers 17 residues. Looked up from germline, CDR1 is DFQATT and CDR2 is SNEGSKA (reference sequence). The J segment lost 0 bases and the V segment lost 6 bases, leaving 10 bases of the junction unmatched. The CDR3 nucleotides are TGCAGTGCCAAGACTAGCGGGGACACTAGCTCCTACAATGAGCAGTTCTTC. Translating it yields CSAKTSGDTSSYNEQFF.

This clonotype was seen many times. This sequence joins TRBV20-1 and TRBJ2-7; D perhaps matches TRBD1 (5 bases). The CDR3 sequence is 13 residues long. Trimming cost V 3 bases and J 0 bases, with 9 bases left between them. CDR1 and CDR2 (germline): DFQATT, SNEGSKA (reference sequence). This CDR3 is CSARARASYEQYF. The CDR3 bases are TGCAGTGCTAGGGCCAGGGCCTCCTACGAGCAGTACTTC.

This clonotype was seen more than once but under ten times. The CDR3 sequence is CASSRLGQGASETQYF. DNA of the CDR3: TGTGCCAGCAGCCGACTAGGACAGGGGGCAAGTGAGACCCAGTACTTC. This chain uses TRBV3-1 with TRBJ2-5; the match to TRBD1 covers 11 bases. This CDR3 has 16 residues. V lost 4 bases and J lost 5; bases outside the gene matches: 9. Per the germline V gene, CDR1 is LGHDT and CDR2 is YNNKEL (reference sequence).

On this clonotype: A clone one base away is much larger, so this may be a read error. This likely comes from a read error, as the CDR3 has no conserved phenylalanine or tryptophan at its end. The chain joins TRBV7-9 to TRBJ2-6; possibly TRBD2 for D (5 bases). Trimming pared 5 bases from V and 4 bases from J, leaving 15 bases between. Germline V lookup: CDR1 SEHNR, CDR2 FQNEAQ (reference sequence). CDR3 length: 16 residues. Here the CDR3 reads CASSPSGGSGANVLTS. CDR3 coding DNA: TGTGCCAGCAGCCCGAGCGGCGGCTCCGGGGCCAACGTCCTGACTTCC.

This clonotype was observed many times. The chain couples TRBV11-2 to TRBJ2-2; D ambiguous. V lost 0 bases and J lost 7, with 6 bases in between. There are 13 residues in the CDR3. Germline-derived CDR1 and CDR2 are SGHAT and FQNNGV. This CDR3 reads CASSLESGGELFF. For the CDR3, the DNA is TGTGCCAGCAGCTTAGAATCTGGCGGGGAGCTGTTTTTT. The variable domain in full, completed from reference TRBV11-2 and TRBJ2-2, reads EAGVAQSPRYKIIEKRQSVAFWCNPISGHATLYWYQQILGQGPKLLIQFQNNGVVDDSQLPKDRFSAERLKGVDSTLKIQPAKLEDSAVYLCASSLESGGELFFGEGSRLTVL.

This clonotype was picked up many times. The chain has TRBV7-8 and TRBJ2-1; 9 bases align to TRBD2. Germline-derived CDR1 and CDR2 are SGHVS and FQNEAQ. With V trimmed by 4 bases and J by 9 bases, 16 bases remained unmatched. The CDR3 contains 17 residues. This CDR3 reads CASSSYNFGGRAVEQFF. The DNA of the CDR3 is TGTGCCAGCAGCTCATATAACTTTGGCGGGAGGGCCGTTGAGCAGTTCTTC.

This clonotype was counted ten times or more. This chain joins TRBV20-1 and TRBJ2-3; possibly TRBD1 for D (6 bases). In germline, CDR1 is DFQATT, CDR2 SNEGSKA (reference sequence). This CDR3 contains 13 residues. Trimming left V 2 bases short and J 2 bases short, with 8 bases between. CDR3 nucleotide sequence: TGCAGTGCTAGACAGGGGATCACAGATACGCAGTATTTT. It yields the protein CSARQGITDTQYF.

The J gene is TRBJ2-1, the V gene TRBV7-3; 7 bases agree with TRBD2. Per germline, CDR1 SGHTA and CDR2 FQGTGA. The CDR3 has 16 residues. The V and J ends lost 2 bases and 4 bases, in that order; junction bases with no gene match: 8. The CDR3 coding sequence is TGTGCCAGCAGCTTATTTGCTAGCGGAAGTTACAATGAGCAGTTCTTC. Its protein product is CASSLFASGSYNEQFF.

This clonotype was detected ten times or more. The chain links TRBV5-1 to TRBJ2-7; 11 nucleotides agree with TRBD1. Germline V CDR1 and CDR2: SGHRS, YFSETQ. The CDR3 spans 16 residues. After removal of 4 bases from V and 5 bases from J, the junction contained 11 bases not matched to a gene. CDR3 bases: TGCGCCAGCAGCGATACTCGGACAGGGGGCTTCCACGAGCAGTACTTC. It yields the protein CASSDTRTGGFHEQYF.

This clonotype was found many times. This chain connects TRBV6-1 to TRBJ2-5; 12 nucleotides match TRBD1. Losses at the gene ends were 10 bases for V and 7 bases for J; bases not matched to a gene: 7. Germline V gene data show CDR1 as MNHNS and CDR2 as SASEGT. This CDR3 is built from 13 residues. CDR3 region: CAISGQGAGTQYF. DNA of the CDR3: TGTGCCATTTCGGGACAGGGGGCCGGGACCCAGTACTTC.

In its sample, this clonotype was seen many times. V and J are TRBV7-8 and TRBJ1-5; 7 bases are shared with TRBD1. Germline V lookup: CDR1 SGHVS, CDR2 FQNEAQ. The CDR3 totals 16 residues. The J segment lost 3 bases and the V segment lost 5 bases, leaving 10 bases of the junction unmatched. The CDR3 loop is CASSAGRDRHNQPQHF. In DNA, the CDR3 is TGTGCCAGCAGCGCCGGCCGGGACAGACACAATCAGCCCCAGCATTTT.

In its sample, this clonotype was seen many times. The CDR3 reads CASSLELGEQYF. The CDR3 DNA reads TGCGCCAGCAGCTTGGAGCTAGGAGAGCAGTACTTC. The chain has TRBV5-1 and TRBJ2-7; D gene unclear. CDR1 and CDR2 (germline): SGHRS, YFSETQ. Deletions cut 0 bases from V and 7 bases from J, with 8 bases between. The CDR3 length is 12 residues.

The sample holds a few counts of this clonotype. A much larger clone differs from this one at a single base, so this may be a read error. The chain recombines TRBV12-3 or TRBV12-4 with TRBJ1-5; D not certain. The V end lost 2 bases, the J end lost 0 bases, and 14 bases lay between the germline ends. The CDR3 covers 17 residues. The CDR3 coding sequence is TGTGCCAGCAGTTTAAGGAGCGCGGGGTTTAGCAATCAGCCCCAGCATTTT. It is translated as CASSLRSAGFSNQPQHF.

The chain links TRBV6-1 to TRBJ2-1, with TRBD2 matching 14 bases. Losses at the gene ends were 2 bases for V and 8 bases for J; bases not matched to a gene: 11. Germline assignment: CDR1 MNHNS and CDR2 SASEGT. The CDR3 has 18 residues. Here the CDR3 DNA reads TGTGCCAGCAGTGAATCGGAGGTAGGGACTAGCGGGAGCTATGAGCAGTTCTTC. This codes for CASSESEVGTSGSYEQFF.

Note on this clonotype: This may arise from a read error, as a much more abundant clone is one base away. V and J are TRBV2 and TRBJ2-7; D uncertain. The J call may be wrong; the DNA end is better matched by TRBJ2-1. Germline V gives CDR1 SNHLY, CDR2 FYNNEI. The CDR3 runs to 13 residues. The CDR3 sequence: CASRAPSLYEQFF. CDR3 DNA: TGTGCCAGCAGGGCACCGAGCCTCTACGAGCAGTTCTTC.

This clonotype came up many times. The rearrangement uses TRBV7-9 and TRBJ2-3; 7 bases fit TRBD2. CDR1 SEHNR and CDR2 FQNEAQ come from the germline V gene (reference sequence). The CDR3 runs to 15 residues. Germline trimming cut 3 bases from V and 5 bases from J; bases unmatched to any gene: 8. This CDR3 is CASSLGGSILDTQYF. The CDR3 nucleotides read TGTGCCAGCAGCTTGGGCGGGAGTATCTTAGATACGCAGTATTTT.

This sequence joins TRBV5-1 and TRBJ2-1, with 11 bases identical to TRBD2. Germline V CDR1 and CDR2: SGHRS, YFSETQ. The CDR3 sequence is 16 residues long. With 1 base clipped from V and 5 bases from J, the junction kept 5 bases outside the gene matches. CDR3 sequence (DNA): TGCGCCAGCAGCTTGATAGCGGGAGGGGGAAACAATGAGCAGTTCTTC. This gives the protein CASSLIAGGGNNEQFF. The full variable domain, with the rest looked up from reference TRBV5-1 and TRBJ2-1, is KAGVTQTPRYLIKTRGQQVTLSCSPISGHRSVSWYQQTPGQGLQFLFEYFSETQRNKGNFPGRFSGRQFSNSRSEMNVSTLELGDSALYLCASSLIAGGGNNEQFFGPGTRLTVL.

This clonotype was picked up many times. V gene TRBV13 combines with J gene TRBJ2-7; no clear D gene. Germline assignment: CDR1 PRHDT and CDR2 FYEKMQ (reference sequence). Trimming took 0 bases from V and 0 from J, leaving 9 bases between them. CDR3 length: 15 residues. The CDR3 is CASSLGSAPSYEQYF. CDR3 nucleotide sequence: TGTGCCAGCAGCTTAGGGTCTGCCCCCTCCTACGAGCAGTACTTC.